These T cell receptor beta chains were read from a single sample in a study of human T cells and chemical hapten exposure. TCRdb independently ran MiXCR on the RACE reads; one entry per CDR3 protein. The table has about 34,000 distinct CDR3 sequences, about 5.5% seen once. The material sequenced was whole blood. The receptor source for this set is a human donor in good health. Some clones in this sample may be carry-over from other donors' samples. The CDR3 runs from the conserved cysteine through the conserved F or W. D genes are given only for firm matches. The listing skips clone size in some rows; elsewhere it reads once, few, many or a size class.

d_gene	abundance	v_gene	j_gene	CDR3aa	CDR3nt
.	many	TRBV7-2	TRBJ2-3	CASSLANSRADTQYF	TGTGCCAGCAGCTTAGCAAATTCGCGTGCAGATACGCAGTATTTT
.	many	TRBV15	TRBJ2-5	CATSRDKAVRETQYF	TGTGCCACCAGCAGAGATAAAGCGGTACGAGAGACCCAGTACTTC
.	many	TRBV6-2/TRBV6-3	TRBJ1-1	CASNWTPRGGTEAFF	TGTGCCAGCAATTGGACACCCCGAGGAGGCACTGAAGCTTTCTTT
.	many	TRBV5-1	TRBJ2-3	CASSLEPGVTDTQYF	TGCGCCAGCAGCTTGGAGCCAGGGGTGACAGATACGCAGTATTTT
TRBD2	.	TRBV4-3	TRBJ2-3	CASSRAMAGGDTQYF	TGCGCCAGCAGCCGAGCTATGGCGGGGGGGGATACGCAGTATTTT
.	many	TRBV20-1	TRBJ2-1	CSARGSRSFNEQFF	TGCAGTGCTAGAGGGTCACGGTCATTCAATGAGCAGTTCTTC
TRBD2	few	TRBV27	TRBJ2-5	CASTRPPPKREWKTQYF	TGTGCCAGCACCCGTCCCCCCCCAAAGCGGGAGTGGAAGACCCAGTACTTC
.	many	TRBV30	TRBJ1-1	CAWNGPLGANTEAFF	TGTGCCTGGAATGGACCGCTGGGGGCGAACACTGAAGCTTTCTTT
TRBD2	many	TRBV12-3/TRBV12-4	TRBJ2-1	CASRGAGFNFNEQFF	TGTGCCAGCAGGGGAGCGGGATTTAATTTCAATGAGCAGTTCTTC
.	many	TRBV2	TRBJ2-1	CASRTPSAQAANEQFF	TGTGCCAGCAGGACCCCTAGCGCCCAGGCGGCAAATGAGCAGTTCTTC
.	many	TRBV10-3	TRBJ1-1	CAIRGEGTEAFF	TGTGCCATCAGAGGGGAGGGAACTGAAGCTTTCTTT
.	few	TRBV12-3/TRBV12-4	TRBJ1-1	CASSLGREYTEAFF	TGTGCCAGCAGTTTGGGCAGGGAATACACTGAAGCTTTCTTT
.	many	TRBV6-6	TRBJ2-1	CASSSQQGDTYNEQFF	TGTGCCAGCAGCTCCCAGCAGGGAGATACCTACAATGAGCAGTTCTTC
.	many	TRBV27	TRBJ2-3	CASFTQRADTQYF	TGTGCCAGCTTTACGCAGAGGGCAGATACGCAGTATTTT
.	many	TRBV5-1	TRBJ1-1	CASSLANSVGGVNTEAFF	TGCGCCAGCAGCTTGGCCAATTCAGTAGGGGGAGTGAACACTGAAGCTTTCTTT
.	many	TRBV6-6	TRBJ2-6	CASSFQGGANVLTF	TGTGCCAGCAGTTTTCAGGGGGGGGCCAACGTCCTGACTTTC
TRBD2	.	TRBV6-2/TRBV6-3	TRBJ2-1	CASSYGTSPYNEQFF	TGTGCCAGCAGTTACGGGACTAGCCCCTACAATGAGCAGTTCTTC
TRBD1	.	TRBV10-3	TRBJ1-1	CAITDRGDTEAFF	TGTGCCATCACGGACAGGGGGGACACTGAAGCTTTCTTT
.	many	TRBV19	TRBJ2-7	CASSFSDSVPYEQYF	TGTGCCAGTAGTTTCTCGGACAGCGTTCCCTACGAGCAGTACTTC
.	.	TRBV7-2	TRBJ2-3	CASSLARAPGQYF	TGCGCCAGCAGCTTAGCCCGGGCTCCTGGGCAGTATTTT
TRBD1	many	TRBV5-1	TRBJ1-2	CASSPGTDGHGYTF	TGCGCCAGCAGCCCAGGGACAGACGGGCATGGCTACACCTTC
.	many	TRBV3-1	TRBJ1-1	CASSQDARGTNTEAFF	TGTGCCAGCAGCCAAGACGCCCGGGGTACGAACACTGAAGCTTTCTTT
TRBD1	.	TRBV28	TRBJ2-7	CASSSILPGQVYEQYF	TGTGCCAGCAGTTCGATACTCCCGGGACAGGTCTACGAGCAGTACTTC
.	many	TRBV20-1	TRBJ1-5	CSASIRQGNQPQHF	TGCAGTGCCTCGATTAGACAGGGCAATCAGCCCCAGCATTTT
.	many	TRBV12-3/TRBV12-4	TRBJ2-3	CASRTSTDTQYF	TGTGCCAGCAGAACTAGCACAGATACGCAGTATTTT
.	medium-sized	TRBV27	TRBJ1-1	CASWGGGRDTEAFF	TGTGCCAGCTGGGGCGGGGGCAGGGACACTGAAGCTTTCTTT
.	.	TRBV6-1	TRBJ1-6	CASSERFESPLHF	TGTGCCAGCAGTGAACGTTTCGAGTCACCCCTCCACTTT
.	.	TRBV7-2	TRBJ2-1	CASSPQGGNEQFF	TGTGCCAGCAGCCCCCAGGGGGGCAATGAGCAGTTCTTC
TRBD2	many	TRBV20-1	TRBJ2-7	CSADTPSGGNYEQYF	TGCAGTGCCGACACCCCTAGCGGGGGAAACTACGAGCAGTACTTC
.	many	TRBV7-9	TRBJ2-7	CASSSRYAVGEQYF	TGTGCCAGCAGCTCGAGATATGCCGTTGGGGAGCAGTACTTC
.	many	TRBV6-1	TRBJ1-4	CASRREANEKLFF	TGTGCCAGCAGAAGGGAGGCTAATGAAAAACTGTTTTTT
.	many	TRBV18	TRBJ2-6	CASSPGAVSGANVLTF	TGTGCCAGCTCACCGGGGGCTGTCTCTGGGGCCAACGTCCTGACTTTC
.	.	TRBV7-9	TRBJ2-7	CASSISRNEQYF	TGTGCCAGCAGCATATCTAGGAACGAGCAGTACTTC
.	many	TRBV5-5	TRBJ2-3	CASSSITGAGRTDTQYF	TGTGCCAGCAGCTCGATTACAGGGGCCGGGAGGACAGATACGCAGTATTTT
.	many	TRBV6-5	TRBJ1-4	CASSFSQGGGEKLFF	TGTGCCAGCAGTTTCTCTCAGGGTGGGGGTGAAAAACTGTTTTTT
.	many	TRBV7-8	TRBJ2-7	CASSSAQSYEQYF	TGTGCCAGCAGCTCAGCCCAGTCTTACGAGCAGTACTTC
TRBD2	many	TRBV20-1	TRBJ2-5	CSASGRSQETQYF	TGCAGTGCTAGCGGGAGGAGTCAAGAGACCCAGTACTTC
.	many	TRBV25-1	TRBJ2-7	CASSAKAGNGTYEQYF	TGTGCCAGCAGTGCCAAAGCCGGGAACGGGACCTACGAGCAGTACTTC
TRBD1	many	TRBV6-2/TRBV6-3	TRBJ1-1	CASSEDRANTEAFF	TGTGCCAGCAGTGAGGACAGGGCGAACACTGAAGCTTTCTTT
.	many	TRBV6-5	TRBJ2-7	CASSYSSGDWYEQYF	TGTGCCAGCAGTTACTCATCGGGAGACTGGTACGAGCAGTACTTC
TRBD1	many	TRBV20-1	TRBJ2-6	CSAIRRGLGANVLTF	TGCAGTGCCATCCGCAGGGGGCTCGGGGCCAACGTCCTGACTTTC
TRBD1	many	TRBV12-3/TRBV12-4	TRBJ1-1	CASTTTGVNTEAFF	TGTGCCAGCACCACGACAGGGGTGAACACTGAAGCTTTCTTT
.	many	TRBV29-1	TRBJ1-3	CSVEGGQVDGNTIYF	TGCAGCGTTGAAGGCGGGCAGGTAGATGGAAACACCATATATTTT
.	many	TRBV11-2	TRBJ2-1	CASSFGGPSYNEQFF	TGTGCCAGCAGCTTTGGGGGGCCTTCCTACAATGAGCAGTTCTTC
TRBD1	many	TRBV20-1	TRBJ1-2	CSANEQGNYGYTF	TGCAGTGCAAACGAACAGGGGAACTATGGCTACACCTTC
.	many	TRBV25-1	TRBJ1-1	CASSEVVGSSAFF	TGTGCCAGCAGTGAAGTGGTTGGGAGTAGCGCTTTCTTT
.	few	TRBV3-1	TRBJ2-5	CASSQDKQETQYF	TGTGCCAGCAGCCAAGATAAGCAAGAGACCCAGTACTTC
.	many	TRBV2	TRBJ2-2	CASSELGSLNTGELFF	TGTGCCAGCAGTGAATTGGGCAGTCTGAACACCGGGGAGCTGTTTTTT
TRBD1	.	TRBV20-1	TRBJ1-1	CSARPGTGYVRNTEAFF	TGCAGTGCTAGGCCCGGGACAGGATATGTTAGGAACACTGAAGCTTTCTTT
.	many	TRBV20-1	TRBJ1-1	CSAPRGGVSFF	TGCAGTGCTCCAAGGGGGGGGGTTAGTTTCTTT
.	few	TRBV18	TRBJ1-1	CASSPPSPGKMNTEAFF	TGTGCCAGCTCACCACCTTCGCCAGGGAAAATGAACACTGAAGCTTTCTTT
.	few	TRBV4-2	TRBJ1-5	CASSRVPNSNQPQHF	TGTGCCAGCAGCCGTGTGCCGAATAGCAATCAGCCCCAGCATTTT
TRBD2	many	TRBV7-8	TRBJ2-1	CASSLESLAAYNEQFF	TGTGCCAGCAGCTTAGAATCGCTAGCGGCCTACAATGAGCAGTTCTTC